Listed here is a single T cell receptor (beta chain). Losses at the gene ends were 0 bases for V and 8 bases for J; bases not matched to a gene: 3. Looked up from germline, CDR1 is LGHNA and CDR2 is YSLEER. The CDR3 covers 15 residues. A Seattle source enrolled patients during active infection and followed them longitudinally. The authors' processing: Reference gene primer amplification yielded estimated nucleated cell counts. Profiling relied on immunoSEQ multiplex PCR, and the TCRdb table lists in-frame clones only, not all of them. The V and J calls and clone size come from that table; D and trimming were worked out from the DNA. This sample has around 61,000 clones, with about 91% found just once. This record belongs to a study of blood T cell repertoires in COVID-19.

The sequence came from a woman aged 55-69 years with COVID-19, enrolled during active disease. The chain recombines TRBV4-3 with TRBJ1-6, with TRBD1 matching 8 bases. The sample taken for sequencing was peripheral blood. In nucleotides, the CDR3 is TGCGCCAGCAGCCAAGATCAGGGGGCGGATTCACCCCTCCACTTT. Protein product: CASSQDQGADSPLHF.